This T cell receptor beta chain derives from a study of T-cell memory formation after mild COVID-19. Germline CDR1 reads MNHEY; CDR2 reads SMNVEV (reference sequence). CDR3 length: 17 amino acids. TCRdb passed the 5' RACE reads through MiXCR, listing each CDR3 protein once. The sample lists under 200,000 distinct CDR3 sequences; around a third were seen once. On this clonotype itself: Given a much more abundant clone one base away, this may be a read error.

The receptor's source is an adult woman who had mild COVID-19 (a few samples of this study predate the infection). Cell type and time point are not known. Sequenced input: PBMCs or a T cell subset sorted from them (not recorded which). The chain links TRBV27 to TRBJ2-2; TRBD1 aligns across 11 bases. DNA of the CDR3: TGTGCCAGCACCAGGACAGGGGGCAGTCTAATCACCGGGGAGCCGTTTTTT. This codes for CASTRTGGSLITGEPFF.